This T cell receptor beta chain was identified during a study of blood T cell repertoires in COVID-19. Study as a whole: Samples representing acute and convalescent COVID-19 were sourced from the United States, Italy and Spain. PBMCs, B-cell-depleted T cells, or T cells provided the cDNA or gDNA that made up the material.

V was pared by 6 bases and J by 9 bases, with 12 bases between. The CDR3 is 12 amino acids. Germline V gives CDR1 KGHSH, CDR2 LQKENI. Followed over time, Seattle patients had been enrolled while infection was active. Per the original methods: Using reference gene primer amplification, nucleated cell counts were estimated. Clones were read by immunoSEQ multiplex PCR, and TCRdb kept only the in-frame ones, dropping some. The V and J calls and the clone size are those of that table, but D and trimming were determined from the DNA. The repertoire holds fewer than 65,000 clones, with 80% to 90% as singletons.

This TCR was sampled from a woman between 55 and 75 years old with COVID-19, enrolled during active disease. The sample consisted of peripheral blood. The chain combines TRBV18 with TRBJ2-1; the D is unclear. Written as DNA, the CDR3 is TGTGCCAGCTCCACTTCTATCGGTGAGCAGTTCTTC. This encodes CASSTSIGEQFF.